The clone carrying this T cell receptor (beta chain) was observed at least ten times. Antigen: not known. The data originate from a study of T cell repertoires in cytomegalovirus infection. TCRdb recomputed calls from the reads with MiXCR, one row per CDR3 protein. This sample carries approximately 140,000 distinct CDR3 sequences, about 6.1% of them seen once, and the ten largest clones take more than 15%. The J segment lost 2 bases and the V segment lost 4 bases, leaving 7 bases of the junction unmatched. The CDR3 is made up of 15 amino acids. Study conclusions and caveats: Across the ex vivo response, the dominant clonotypes were HLA-C-restricted CMV-specific TCR beta clonotypes.

The receptor was derived from a human donor in good health (CMV status not recorded). Some clones in this sample may be carry-over from other donors' samples. Sequenced material: PBMCs. The chain is built from TRBV12-3 or TRBV12-4 and TRBJ2-5; 7 positions agree with TRBD2. CDR3 protein: CASSSGRPTQETQYF. As DNA, the CDR3 is TGTGCCAGCAGTTCCGGGAGGCCTACGCAAGAGACCCAGTACTTC.